This passage covers 4 T cell receptor beta chains from one sample sequenced in a study of T cells in narcolepsy. Clones were read by immunoSEQ multiplex PCR, and TCRdb kept only the in-frame ones, dropping some. The repertoire consists of 20,000 to 30,000 clones, with roughly 85% occurring once and the leading ten covering 10% to 13%. Sequenced input: memory (CD45RA-) CD4+ T cells from blood. These receptor sequences come from a human donor in good health.

The gene calls are TRBV14 and TRBJ2-1; either TRBD1 or TRBD2 may supply D (5 bases each). This CDR3 has 15 residues. The V end lost 8 bases, the J end lost 7 bases, and 21 bases lay between the germline ends. Germline loops: CDR1 SGHDN, CDR2 FVKESK. The CDR3 is CASSRLGTGLNEQFF. The CDR3 DNA sequence: TGTGCCAGCTCAAGGCTAGGGACGGGGTTAAATGAGCAGTTCTTC.

Of note for this clone: Compared with germline, one end of the junction differs, possibly owing to a read error. V usage is TRBV28 and J usage is TRBJ1-4, with D maybe TRBD1 (5 bases). In germline, CDR1 is MDHEN, CDR2 SYDVKM. The CDR3 has 16 residues. The CDR3 region has the DNA TGTGCCAGCAGCTTATGGCAGGGTTTGGGTAATGAAAAACTGTTTTTT. This translates into CASSLWQGLGNEKLFF.

The rearrangement joins TRBV7-2 to TRBJ2-7; possible D gene TRBD2, 6 bases. CDR1 and CDR2 (germline): SGHTA, FQGNSA. Trimming took off 5 bases at V and 2 bases at J, with 13 bases between the two ends. The CDR3 sequence is 14 residues long. CDR3 bases: TGTGCCAGCAGCCCCCGCGGCGGGACCTACGAGCAGTACTTC. Translated: CASSPRGGTYEQYF.

The chain links TRBV6-1 to TRBJ1-5; perhaps TRBD1 as D (6 bases). The germline V gene encodes CDR1 MNHNS and CDR2 SASEGT. The length of the CDR3 is 15 residues. Trimming shortened V by 5 bases and J by 3 bases, and 14 bases separated the two germline ends. The CDR3 coding sequence is TGTGCCAGCAGTCAAGGACAGCCCTACAATCAGCCCCAGCATTTT. The encoded protein is CASSQGQPYNQPQHF.